A single sample is the source of the 32 T cell receptor beta chains below, sequenced in a study of cytomegalovirus exposure and HLA in healthy donors. With 60 Vbeta and 13 Jbeta primers, the PCR was carried out. Some clones are missing from TCRdb's copy, which holds only in-frame ones; the method was immunoSEQ multiplex PCR. Of about 130,000 clones detected, less than 80% appear once; the ten largest clones hold around 7%. Sequenced input: PBMCs. The receptor source for this set is a man in his forties in good health and CMV-seropositive.

The chain recombines TRBV18 with TRBJ2-5, with a weak D call TRBD2 (5 bases). V lost 8 bases, J lost 5 bases, and 12 bases lay in between. Germline CDR1 KGHSH, CDR2 LQKENI. The CDR3 is 12 amino acids. The CDR3 nucleotides are TGTGCCAGCGGCAGGTCGGGGGAGACCCAGTACTTC. This translates into CASGRSGETQYF.

The chain recombines TRBV15 with TRBJ2-5, with no clear D. The tail of the sequence fits TRBJ2-7 better, so the J call may be wrong. CDR3 length: 12 residues. The germline gives CDR1 LNHNV, CDR2 YYDKDF (reference sequence). For the CDR3, the DNA is TGTGCCACCAGTTCCCAAAACTACGAGCAGTACTTC. Amino acids: CATSSQNYEQYF.

In this sample, this clone turned up a few times. The chain uses TRBV28 and TRBJ1-2; D is unclear. CDR3 size: 11 residues. V shed 2 bases and J shed 7 bases, with 5 bases lying between them. In germline, CDR1 is MDHEN, CDR2 SYDVKM. The CDR3 coding sequence is TGTGCCAGCAGTTTAGGGAGTGGCTACACCTTC. Translating gives CASSLGSGYTF.

The gene calls are TRBV11-3 and TRBJ1-1; D is ambiguous. Trimming pared 6 bases from V and 5 bases from J, leaving 13 bases between. Germline assignment: CDR1 SGHNT and CDR2 YENEEA. The CDR3 sequence is 13 residues long. The CDR3 nucleotides are TGTGCCAGCAGACGCGACTCCGGGACTGAAGCTTTCTTT. Translating it yields CASRRDSGTEAFF.

The J gene is TRBJ2-1, the V gene TRBV15, with TRBD2 matching 10 bases. Germline CDR1 LNHNV, CDR2 YYDKDF (reference sequence). V lost 0 bases, J lost 4 bases, and 3 bases stayed unmatched. The CDR3 is 16 residues long. DNA for the CDR3: TGTGCCACCAGCAGAGAACCGACTAGCGGGTACAATGAGCAGTTCTTC. As protein: CATSREPTSGYNEQFF. The full variable domain, with the rest looked up from reference TRBV15 and TRBJ2-1, is DAMVIQNPRYQVTQFGKPVTLSCSQTLNHNVMYWYQQKSSQAPKLLFHYYDKDFNNEADTPDNFQSRRPNTSFCFLDIRSPGLGDTAMYLCATSREPTSGYNEQFFGPGTRLTVL.

Here the CDR3 reads CASSLRTGHSEQYF. Written as DNA, the CDR3 is TGTGCCAGCAGTCTCCGGACAGGGCACAGCGAGCAGTACTTC. V and J are TRBV11-3 and TRBJ2-7; TRBD1 aligns across 8 bases. Per the germline V gene, CDR1 is SGHNT and CDR2 is YENEEA. CDR3 length equals 14 residues. V trimming: 6 bases; J trimming: 6 bases; junction bases outside the gene matches: 10.

This clone was detected a few times. The DNA of the CDR3 is TGTGCCACCAGCAAACCGGGACAGGGACTGTACGAGCAGTACTTC. Protein product: CATSKPGQGLYEQYF. The V and J genes are TRBV15 and TRBJ2-7, with 9 nucleotides matching TRBD1. V dropped 4 bases and J dropped 4; count of bases not matched to a gene: 8. The CDR3 loop spans 15 amino acids. The germline V gene encodes CDR1 LNHNV and CDR2 YYDKDF (reference sequence).

V and J are TRBV6-4 and TRBJ2-5; 14 nucleotides align to TRBD2. The CDR3 has 17 amino acids. Per the germline V gene, CDR1 is MRHNA and CDR2 is SNTAGT. V was clipped by 2 bases and J by 6 bases; unmatched bases: 8. CDR3: CASSDQGLAGGGKTQYF. CDR3 sequence (DNA): TGTGCCAGCAGTGACCAAGGACTAGCGGGAGGAGGGAAGACCCAGTACTTC.

The chain employs TRBV7-9 and TRBJ1-5, with D perhaps TRBD1 (6 bases). Trimming stripped 5 bases from V and 2 bases from J, with 10 bases between. The CDR3 sequence is 14 residues long. Germline values: CDR1 SEHNR, CDR2 FQNEAQ (reference sequence). The CDR3 here is CASSEGVGNQPQHF. CDR3 nucleotide sequence: TGTGCCAGCAGCGAGGGGGTTGGCAATCAGCCCCAGCATTTT.

J is TRBJ2-7 and V is TRBV2, with a possible D match to TRBD2 (6 bases). The CDR3 covers 14 residues. In germline, CDR1 is SNHLY, CDR2 FYNNEI. Trimming left V 7 bases short and J 3 bases short, with 16 bases between. CDR3 in amino acids: CASTAGPNLYEQYF. The CDR3 bases are TGTGCCAGCACTGCGGGACCCAACCTCTACGAGCAGTACTTC.

The rearrangement links TRBV2 to TRBJ2-1; 9 bases line up with TRBD2. Germline V gene data show CDR1 as SNHLY and CDR2 as FYNNEI. V lost 2 bases to trimming and J lost 2 bases; unmatched junction nucleotides: 4. The CDR3 has 16 amino acids. CDR3 bases: TGTGCCAGCAGTGAAAGGGCTAGCGGGACCTACAATGAGCAGTTCTTC. Its translation: CASSERASGTYNEQFF.

The sample holds one count of this clone. V gene TRBV7-3 combines with J gene TRBJ1-2; a weak D match, TRBD1 (6 bases). CDR1 and CDR2 from the germline V gene are SGHTA and FQGTGA. Trimming shortened V by 5 bases and J by 4 bases, and 17 bases separated the two germline ends. The CDR3 covers 15 residues. This chain's CDR3 is CASSPGGGGSYGYTF. DNA for the CDR3: TGTGCCAGCAGCCCGGGGGGAGGGGGGTCCTATGGCTACACCTTC.

The rearrangement uses TRBV5-1 and TRBJ2-5, with 9 bases matching TRBD1. The DNA end favors TRBJ2-7, so the J call may be wrong. Per the germline V gene, CDR1 is SGHRS and CDR2 is YFSETQ. This CDR3 has 15 residues. CDR3 residues: CASSLEGQGTHEQYF. As DNA, the CDR3 is TGCGCCAGCAGCTTGGAGGGACAGGGCACCCACGAGCAGTACTTC.

This clone has just one count. The V gene is TRBV14, the J gene TRBJ2-7; maybe TRBD2 (5 bases). The CDR3 extends over 14 amino acids. Looked up from germline, CDR1 is SGHDN and CDR2 is FVKESK. Deletions cut 3 bases from V and 10 bases from J, with 19 bases between. CDR3 loop: CASSQEERRRFQYF. CDR3 DNA: TGTGCCAGCAGCCAGGAGGAAAGGAGGAGGTTTCAGTACTTC.

V and J are TRBV7-8 and TRBJ1-1, with D possibly matching TRBD1 (5 bases). This CDR3 comprises 15 residues. V lost 5 bases, J lost 2 bases, and 15 bases lay in between. Germline V gene sequence: CDR1 SGHVS, CDR2 FQNEAQ. In nucleotides, the CDR3 is TGTGCCAGCAGCCCGGGGCGGGGAACTAACACTGAAGCTTTCTTT. This gives the protein CASSPGRGTNTEAFF.

The rearrangement joins TRBV15 to TRBJ2-4, with D perhaps TRBD1 (6 bases). Germline CDR1 LNHNV, CDR2 YYDKDF (reference sequence). The CDR3 has 15 amino acids. Trimming shortened V by 3 bases and J by 5 bases, and 14 bases separated the two germline ends. The CDR3 spells CATSRWGRGENIQYF. CDR3 nucleotide sequence: TGTGCCACCAGCAGGTGGGGCAGGGGCGAAAACATTCAGTACTTC.

V is TRBV6-5 and J is TRBJ1-2, with D possibly TRBD1 on 5 matching bases. The ends were cut back, 6 bases at V and 8 bases at J, with 10 bases in the middle. The germline CDR1 and CDR2 sequences are MNHEY and SVGAGI. This CDR3 spans 11 amino acids. The CDR3 sequence: CASRKGSGYTF. The CDR3 nucleotides are TGTGCCAGCAGAAAGGGGTCCGGCTACACCTTC.

This clone was seen only a few times. The CDR3 DNA follows: TGTGCCAGCACCCCAGAAAGAATCTTGGGGAGGGCCCGGGTGGAGCAGTACTTC. Its protein is CASTPERILGRARVEQYF. The chain links TRBV27 to TRBJ2-7; 7 bases line up with TRBD2. The CDR3 totals 18 residues. Germline CDR1 reads MNHEY; CDR2 reads SMNVEV (reference sequence). Trimming cost V 7 bases and J 7 bases; bases outside gene matches: 25.

The V call is TRBV7-9, the J call TRBJ2-1; D is uncertain. The CDR3 consists of 16 residues. The germline V gene has CDR1 SEHNR and CDR2 FQNEAQ (reference sequence). Trimming removed 2 bases from V and 2 bases from J, with 13 bases in between. The CDR3 DNA is TGTGCCAGCAGCTTATTGACGGGTCCCACCTACAATGAGCAGTTCTTC. This encodes CASSLLTGPTYNEQFF.

The rearrangement joins TRBV4-2 to TRBJ2-1; 11 positions match TRBD2. The junction had 4 bases not matched to a gene; V was cut back by 0 bases and J by 6 bases. The CDR3 totals 16 residues. The V gene's germline CDR1 is LGHNA and CDR2 YNFKEQ. The CDR3 region has the DNA TGTGCCAGCAGCCAAGATCCCACTAGCGGGAGCAATGAGCAGTTCTTC. This gives the protein CASSQDPTSGSNEQFF.

This sequence joins TRBV29-1 and TRBJ2-5; 8 nucleotides line up with TRBD2. This CDR3 comprises 15 residues. CDR1 SQVTM and CDR2 ANQGSEA come from the germline V gene. V dropped 7 bases and J dropped 4; count of bases not matched to a gene: 14. The CDR3 DNA sequence: TGCAGCGGAACACTAAGCGGGAGTACGGGAGAGACCCAGTACTTC. Protein sequence: CSGTLSGSTGETQYF.

A few counts support this clone. V gene TRBV27 combines with J gene TRBJ1-1; 8 nucleotides align to TRBD1. The CDR3 is made up of 14 amino acids. From germline, CDR1 is MNHEY and CDR2 SMNVEV (reference sequence). J lost 7 bases, V lost 6 bases, and 10 bases had no gene match. In nucleotides, the CDR3 is TGTGCCAGCAGCTTGACCACAGGGGGGATTGAAGCTTTCTTT. This sequence encodes CASSLTTGGIEAFF.

The rearrangement uses TRBV2 and TRBJ2-1, with TRBD2 matching over 11 bases. The CDR3 extends over 15 amino acids. CDR1 is SNHLY and CDR2 is FYNNEI in the germline V gene. Trimming took 3 bases from V and 9 from J; bases not matched to a gene: 7. CDR3 protein: CASSESSGRAFEQFF. DNA of the CDR3: TGTGCCAGCAGTGAGAGTAGCGGGAGGGCCTTTGAGCAGTTCTTC. The complete variable domain, with remaining parts taken from reference TRBV2 and TRBJ2-1, reads EPEVTQTPSHQVTQMGQEVILRCVPISNHLYFYWYRQILGQKVEFLVSFYNNEISEKSEIFDDQFSVERPDGSNFTLKIRSTKLEDSAMYFCASSESSGRAFEQFFGPGTRLTVL.

The chain combines TRBV7-8 with TRBJ2-1; no definite D call. Germline V lookup: CDR1 SGHVS, CDR2 FQNEAQ. With 0 bases removed from V and 10 bases from J, the gap between germline ends came to 19 bases. There are 16 residues in the CDR3. CDR3 residues: CASSLARPGNLVEQFF. The CDR3 coding sequence is TGTGCCAGCAGCTTAGCGAGGCCTGGTAATCTGGTCGAGCAGTTCTTC.

In the case of this clone: An end of the junction does not agree with germline; a read error may underlie this. J is TRBJ2-7 and V is TRBV7-9; 8 bases align to TRBD2. CDR1 and CDR2 (germline): SEHNR, FQNEAQ (reference sequence). The CDR3 runs to 15 residues. The CDR3 spells CSSSLGGGRSYEQYF. For the CDR3, the DNA is TGTTCCAGCAGCTTAGGCGGGGGGCGGTCCTACGAGCAGTACTTC.

The chain combines TRBV6-6 with TRBJ1-1; the match to TRBD1 covers 9 bases. The CDR3 sequence is 16 residues long. Germline V gene lookup returns CDR1 MNHNY and CDR2 SVGAGI (reference sequence). The trim removed 6 bases at V and 0 bases at J, leaving 8 bases unmatched. CDR3 amino acids: CASRGTGGRVNTEAFF. The CDR3 coding sequence is TGTGCCAGCAGGGGAACAGGGGGCCGGGTGAACACTGAAGCTTTCTTT.

This sequence joins TRBV7-9 and TRBJ2-7, with D possibly TRBD1 on 6 matching bases. V dropped 5 bases and J dropped 2 bases, with 13 bases sitting between them. This CDR3 contains 14 residues. Per the germline V gene, CDR1 is SEHNR and CDR2 is FQNEAQ (reference sequence). The CDR3 DNA sequence: TGTGCCAGCAGCCACCGGACAGCTGCCTACGAGCAGTACTTC. Residues: CASSHRTAAYEQYF. Complete variable domain (other parts from reference TRBV7-9 and TRBJ2-7): DTGVSQNPRHKITKRGQNVTFRCDPISEHNRLYWYRQTLGQGPEFLTYFQNEAQLEKSRLLSDRFSAERPKGSFSTLEIQRTEQGDSAMYLCASSHRTAAYEQYFGPGTRLTVT.

The rearrangement links TRBV7-9 to TRBJ2-3, with a tentative D call TRBD1 (5 bases). Trimming took off 9 bases at V and 4 bases at J, with 17 bases between the two ends. This CDR3 comprises 14 residues. Germline V lookup: CDR1 SEHNR, CDR2 FQNEAQ (reference sequence). CDR3 DNA: TGTGCCAGTATACCAAGGGGTAACTCAGATACGCAGTATTTT. This gives the protein CASIPRGNSDTQYF. The full variable domain, completed using reference TRBV7-9 and TRBJ2-3, is DTGVSQNPRHKITKRGQNVTFRCDPISEHNRLYWYRQTLGQGPEFLTYFQNEAQLEKSRLLSDRFSAERPKGSFSTLEIQRTEQGDSAMYLCASIPRGNSDTQYFGPGTRLTVL.

This rearrangement joins TRBV27 to TRBJ2-7, with 9 bases lining up with TRBD2. Germline V gene data show CDR1 as MNHEY and CDR2 as SMNVEV (reference sequence). V lost 5 bases to trimming and J lost 3 bases; unmatched junction nucleotides: 8. The CDR3 covers 15 residues. The CDR3 region is CASSTVGGGGYEQYF. DNA of the CDR3: TGTGCCAGCAGTACCGTAGGCGGGGGGGGCTACGAGCAGTACTTC.

The chain employs TRBV9 and TRBJ1-1; D is unclear. This CDR3 contains 14 residues. V lost 3 bases to trimming and J lost 0 bases, with 9 bases between them. The germline CDR1 and CDR2 sequences are SGDLS and YYNGEE. The CDR3 loop is CASSANDMNTEAFF. CDR3 DNA: TGTGCCAGCAGCGCAAACGACATGAACACTGAAGCTTTCTTT.

In nucleotides, the CDR3 is TGCAGCTCTGAGGGGCTAGCGGGAGTCACAGATACGCAGTATTTT. It encodes CSSEGLAGVTDTQYF. The V gene is TRBV29-1, the J gene TRBJ2-3; 10 bases line up with TRBD2. CDR3 length: 15 residues. The germline V gene has CDR1 SQVTM and CDR2 ANQGSEA. V lost 8 bases and J lost 2; bases outside the gene matches: 10.

The rearrangement uses TRBV4-2 and TRBJ2-3; tentatively, D is TRBD2 (5 bases). Germline lookup yields CDR1 LGHNA and CDR2 YNFKEQ. With 0 bases removed from V and 2 bases from J, the gap between germline ends came to 21 bases. This CDR3 has 19 amino acids. The CDR3: CASSQDAAQGEGYTDTQYF. In nucleotides, the CDR3 is TGTGCCAGCAGCCAAGATGCGGCACAAGGTGAGGGCTACACAGATACGCAGTATTTT.